The 22 T cell receptor beta chains below all came from one sample that was sequenced in a study of blood T cell repertoires in COVID-19. Using immunoSEQ multiplex PCR, the repertoire was profiled, and TCRdb retains in-frame clones only, with some absent. The profile shows about 270,000 clones, 75% to 95% of them singletons. Sequencing used PBMCs or T cells enriched from blood (not recorded which). The origin of the receptors is a man aged 35 to 55 who had been exposed to COVID-19.

V usage is TRBV30 and J usage is TRBJ1-5; D remains ambiguous. With 1 base removed from V and 6 bases from J, the gap between germline ends came to 10 bases. Germline loops: CDR1 GTSNPN, CDR2 SVGIG (reference sequence). The CDR3 sequence is 13 residues long. The CDR3 DNA reads TGTGCCTGGAGTGGAGAGAATCGTCAGCCCCAGCATTTT. Protein: CAWSGENRQPQHF. The full variable domain, its missing parts supplied by reference TRBV30 and TRBJ1-5, is SQTIHQWPATLVQPVGSPLSLECTVEGTSNPNLYWYRQAAGRGLQLLFYSVGIGQISSEVPQNLSASRPQDRQFILSSKKLLLSDSGFYLCAWSGENRQPQHFGDGTRLSIL.

The CDR3 DNA is TGTGCCAGCAGCGTACGTTCCAGCGGGTACCTAGAGACCCAGTACTTC. Its translation: CASSVRSSGYLETQYF. The chain recombines TRBV9 with TRBJ2-5, with D maybe TRBD2 (6 bases). Between the trimmed V and J ends, which lost 1 base and 4 bases, there was a span of 17 bases. This CDR3 is 16 amino acids long. The germline gives CDR1 SGDLS, CDR2 YYNGEE.

V is TRBV27 and J is TRBJ2-3; tentative D call: TRBD2 (5 bases). V gave up 4 bases and J gave up 5 bases, with 22 bases separating them. CDR3 length: 17 residues. CDR1 MNHEY and CDR2 SMNVEV come from the germline V gene (reference sequence). CDR3 sequence: CASSSYSTGSREDTQYF. CDR3 in DNA: TGTGCCAGCAGTTCCTACTCGACGGGATCTAGGGAAGATACGCAGTATTTT.

The V gene is TRBV6-5, the J gene TRBJ1-1, with 8 bases that match TRBD1. There are 15 residues in the CDR3. The J segment lost 4 bases and the V segment lost 7 bases, leaving 11 bases of the junction unmatched. Germline V gives CDR1 MNHEY, CDR2 SVGAGI. The CDR3 protein is CASTKNSGGFTEAFF. The CDR3 bases are TGTGCCAGCACCAAGAATTCAGGGGGCTTCACTGAAGCTTTCTTT.

This chain joins TRBV5-5 and TRBJ2-7; a possible D gene is TRBD2 (5 bases). V was cut by 2 bases and J by 0 bases, with 15 bases left in between. The CDR3 has 16 residues. Germline V gives CDR1 SGHKS, CDR2 YYEKEE (reference sequence). CDR3 in DNA: TGTGCCAGCAGCTTACTCCGGGATAGTAGCTCCTACGAGCAGTACTTC. Protein sequence: CASSLLRDSSSYEQYF.

The chain joins TRBV28 to TRBJ1-4; 9 bases agree with TRBD1. The V segment lost 9 bases and the J segment 7 bases; nucleotides outside the gene matches: 6. Germline V gene lookup returns CDR1 MDHEN and CDR2 SYDVKM. The CDR3 is 13 residues long. CDR3: CASNGQGREKLFF. CDR3 nucleotide sequence: TGTGCCAGTAACGGACAGGGGCGTGAAAAACTGTTTTTT.

The V call is TRBV28, the J call TRBJ1-2; D gene unclear. Germline-derived CDR1 and CDR2 are MDHEN and SYDVKM. V lost 4 bases, J lost 4 bases, and 7 bases lay in between. The CDR3 sequence is 12 residues long. CDR3 sequence: CASSYRGYGYTF. The CDR3 region has the DNA TGTGCCAGCAGTTATAGAGGCTATGGCTACACCTTC.

V usage is TRBV11-2 and J usage is TRBJ1-2; D is perhaps TRBD1 (5 bases). The CDR3 has 18 amino acids. CDR1 and CDR2 from the germline V gene are SGHAT and FQNNGV. V was cut by 4 bases and J by 5 bases, with 26 bases left in between. This CDR3 is CASSSPRGRALWGYGYTF. CDR3 nucleotides: TGTGCCAGCAGCTCTCCTAGGGGTAGAGCTCTGTGGGGATATGGCTACACCTTC.

The chain links TRBV6-5 to TRBJ2-7, with D maybe TRBD1 (6 bases). This CDR3 contains 13 residues. Trimming removed 7 bases from V and 5 bases from J, with 15 bases in between. CDR1 and CDR2 from the germline V gene are MNHEY and SVGAGI. The CDR3 DNA reads TGTGCCAGCACCGACAGTCCAGGGGACGAGCAGTACTTC. This codes for CASTDSPGDEQYF.

This chain joins TRBV30 and TRBJ1-6, with 7 bases aligning to TRBD1. The CDR3 loop spans 14 amino acids. Germline CDR1 is GTSNPN and CDR2 is SVGIG (reference sequence). Unmatched junction bases numbered 3, after V lost 0 bases and J lost 7 bases. The CDR3 spells CAWSVQQGNSPLHF. The CDR3 DNA is TGTGCCTGGAGTGTACAACAGGGGAATTCACCCCTCCACTTT.

V usage is TRBV28 and J usage is TRBJ2-7; 7 nucleotides align to TRBD2. The ends lost 7 bases at V and 2 bases at J; junction bases unmatched: 8. The CDR3 consists of 14 residues. Germline CDR1 and CDR2: MDHEN and SYDVKM. CDR3 in amino acids: CASTSGTTPYEQYF. The CDR3 DNA is TGTGCCAGCACCTCGGGGACTACCCCCTACGAGCAGTACTTC.

The rearrangement joins TRBV25-1 to TRBJ1-4; D not certain. V lost 1 base, J lost 12 bases, and 9 bases lay in between. This CDR3 spans 12 amino acids. Germline V gene data show CDR1 as MGHDK and CDR2 as SYGVNS. CDR3 sequence (DNA): TGTGCCAGCAGTGAATCCGGGTTTGAACTGTTTTTT. Its translation: CASSESGFELFF.

This clone was recorded once. The chain is built from TRBV7-2 and TRBJ2-1; 14 nucleotides match TRBD2. CDR1 is SGHTA and CDR2 is FQGNSA in the germline V gene. This CDR3 has 15 residues. J gave up 6 bases and V 3 bases, and 1 base lay outside the gene matches. CDR3 bases: TGTGCCAGCAGCTTTGGACTAGCGGGAGGCAATGAGCAGTTCTTC. Encoded protein: CASSFGLAGGNEQFF. Drawing the rest from reference TRBV7-2 and TRBJ2-1, the complete variable domain is GAGVSQSPSNKVTEKGKDVELRCDPISGHTALYWYRQSLGQGLEFLIYFQGNSAPDKSGLPSDRFSAERTGGSVSTLTIQRTQQEDSAVYLCASSFGLAGGNEQFFGPGTRLTVL.

This chain links TRBV11-3 with TRBJ2-7, with a tentative D call TRBD2 (6 bases). Trimming left V 0 bases short and J 3 bases short, with 18 bases between. Per germline, CDR1 SGHNT and CDR2 YENEEA. This CDR3 region has 17 residues. The CDR3 spells CASSLDPISGAYYEQYF. CDR3 bases: TGTGCCAGCAGCTTAGATCCCATCTCGGGAGCGTACTACGAGCAGTACTTC. The variable domain in full, completed from reference TRBV11-3 and TRBJ2-7, reads EAGVVQSPRYKIIEKKQPVAFWCNPISGHNTLYWYLQNLGQGPELLIRYENEEAVDDSQLPKDRFSAERLKGVDSTLKIQPAELGDSAVYLCASSLDPISGAYYEQYFGPGTRLTVT.

This rearrangement joins TRBV12-5 to TRBJ1-5; D ambiguous. The CDR3 has 19 amino acids. CDR1 is LGHNT, CDR2 FRNRAP, per germline. Deletions cut 0 bases from V and 0 bases from J, with 18 bases between. CDR3 residues: CASGLVLAQISYSNQPQHF. CDR3 coding DNA: TGTGCTAGTGGTTTGGTATTAGCGCAGATCTCCTATAGCAATCAGCCCCAGCATTTT.

The rearrangement joins TRBV18 to TRBJ2-1; 8 nucleotides match TRBD1. Germline V lookup: CDR1 KGHSH, CDR2 LQKENI. V dropped 3 bases and J dropped 13; count of bases not matched to a gene: 8. This CDR3 spans 13 amino acids. The chain's CDR3 is CASSPGRGPGQFF. CDR3 coding DNA: TGTGCCAGCTCACCGGGCAGGGGGCCGGGTCAGTTCTTC.

V and J are TRBV6-6 and TRBJ1-3; D is perhaps TRBD1 (6 bases). The CDR3 covers 14 residues. Per the germline V gene, CDR1 is MNHNY and CDR2 is SVGAGI (reference sequence). Trimming took off 5 bases at V and 0 bases at J, with 8 bases between the two ends. The DNA for the CDR3 is TGTGCCAGCAGTACAGGGTTCTCTGGAAACACCATATATTTT. Amino acid sequence: CASSTGFSGNTIYF.

The chain couples TRBV18 to TRBJ2-6; weak D call: TRBD2 (7 bases). CDR1 is KGHSH, CDR2 LQKENI, per germline. V lost 6 bases and J lost 4, with 19 bases in between. The CDR3 consists of 17 residues. CDR3 region: CASSYGGLLRGANVLTF. CDR3 in DNA: TGTGCCAGCTCCTACGGGGGGCTCCTGCGGGGGGCCAACGTCCTGACTTTC. The full variable domain, rest sourced from reference TRBV18 and TRBJ2-6, is NAGVMQNPRHLVRRRGQEARLRCSPMKGHSHVYWYRQLPEEGLKFMVYLQKENIIDESGMPKERFSAEFPKEGPSILRIQQVVRGDSAAYFCASSYGGLLRGANVLTFGAGSRLTVL.

This rearrangement joins TRBV28 to TRBJ1-1, with D maybe TRBD1 (5 bases). CDR1 is MDHEN and CDR2 is SYDVKM in the germline V gene. V lost 1 base and J 6 bases, leaving 18 bases between the germline ends. CDR3 size: 16 residues. The CDR3 nucleotides read TGTGCCAGCAGTTTATTCAGGGTCCAGGAAAGCGCTGAAGCTTTCTTT. The encoded protein is CASSLFRVQESAEAFF.

The rearrangement joins TRBV4-3 to TRBJ1-5; no clear D gene. V was shortened by 0 bases and J by 2 bases, with 8 bases between the two germline ends. The CDR3 sequence is 15 residues long. Germline-derived CDR1 and CDR2 are LGHNA and YSLEER. The chain's CDR3 is CASSQDGGGNQPQHF. The CDR3 DNA reads as TGCGCCAGCAGCCAAGATGGCGGGGGCAATCAGCCCCAGCATTTT.

The genes are TRBV2 and TRBJ1-6, with 10 bases lining up with TRBD1. The J segment lost 8 bases and the V segment lost 3 bases, leaving 7 bases of the junction unmatched. The CDR3 length is 16 residues. Germline CDR1 is SNHLY and CDR2 is FYNNEI. The DNA of the CDR3 is TGTGCCAGCAGTGACGGACAGGGGGATTATTATTCACCCCTCCACTTT. This codes for CASSDGQGDYYSPLHF.

This chain joins TRBV10-3 and TRBJ1-1; possible D gene TRBD1, 6 bases. Germline V gene sequence: CDR1 ENHRY, CDR2 SYGVKD. This CDR3 contains 13 residues. The V and J ends lost 10 bases and 11 bases respectively, with 23 bases between them. CDR3 region: CATKQGMGLEAFF. The CDR3 nucleotides read TGTGCCACCAAACAGGGAATGGGATTAGAGGCTTTCTTT.